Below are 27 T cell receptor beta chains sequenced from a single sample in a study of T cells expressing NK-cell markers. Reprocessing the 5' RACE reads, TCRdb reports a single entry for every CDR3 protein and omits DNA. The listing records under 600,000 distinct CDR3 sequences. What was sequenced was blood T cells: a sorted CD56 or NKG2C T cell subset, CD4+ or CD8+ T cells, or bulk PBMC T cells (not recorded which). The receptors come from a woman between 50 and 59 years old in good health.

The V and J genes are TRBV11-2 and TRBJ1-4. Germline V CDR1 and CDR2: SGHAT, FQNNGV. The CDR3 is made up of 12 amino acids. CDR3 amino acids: CASSLPSGSLFF.

CDR3 residues: CAYSHRYEQYF. This rearrangement joins TRBV5-1 to TRBJ2-7; TCRdb proposes TRBD2, but this gene call is untestable without DNA. Per the germline V gene, CDR1 is SGHRS and CDR2 is YFSETQ. CDR3 size: 11 residues.

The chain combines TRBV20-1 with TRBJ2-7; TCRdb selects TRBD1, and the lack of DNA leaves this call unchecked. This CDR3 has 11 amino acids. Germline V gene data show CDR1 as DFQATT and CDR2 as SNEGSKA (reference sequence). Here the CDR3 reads CSASPGGEQYF.

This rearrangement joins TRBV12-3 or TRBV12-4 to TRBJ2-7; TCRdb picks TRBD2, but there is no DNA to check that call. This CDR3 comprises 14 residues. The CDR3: CASSRLAGVYEQYF.

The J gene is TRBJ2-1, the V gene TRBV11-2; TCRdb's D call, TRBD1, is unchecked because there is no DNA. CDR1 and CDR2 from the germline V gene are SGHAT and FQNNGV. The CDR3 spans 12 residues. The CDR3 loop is CASSLVRGLQFF.

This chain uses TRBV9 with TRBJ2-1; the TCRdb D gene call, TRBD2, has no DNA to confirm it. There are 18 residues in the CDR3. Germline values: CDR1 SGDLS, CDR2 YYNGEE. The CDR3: CASSVPALLAGGSNEQFF. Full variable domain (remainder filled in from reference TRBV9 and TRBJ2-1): DSGVTQTPKHLITATGQRVTLRCSPRSGDLSVYWYQQSLDQGLQFLIQYYNGEERAKGNILERFSAQQFPDLHSELNLSSLELGDSALYFCASSVPALLAGGSNEQFFGPGTRLTVL.

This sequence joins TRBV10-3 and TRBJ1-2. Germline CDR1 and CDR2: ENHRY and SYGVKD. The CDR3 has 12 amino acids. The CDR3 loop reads CAIRDSTGGYTF.

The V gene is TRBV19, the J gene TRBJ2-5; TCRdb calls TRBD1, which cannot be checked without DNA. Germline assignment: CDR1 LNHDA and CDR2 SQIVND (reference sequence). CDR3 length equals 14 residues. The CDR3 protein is CASSPSGHEETQYF.

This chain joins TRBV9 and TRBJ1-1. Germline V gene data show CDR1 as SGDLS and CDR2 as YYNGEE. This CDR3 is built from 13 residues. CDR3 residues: CASSVVPDGEAFF. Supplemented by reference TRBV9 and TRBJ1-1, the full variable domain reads DSGVTQTPKHLITATGQRVTLRCSPRSGDLSVYWYQQSLDQGLQFLIQYYNGEERAKGNILERFSAQQFPDLHSELNLSSLELGDSALYFCASSVVPDGEAFFGQGTRLTVV.

Here the CDR3 reads CSVEDRVGIQYF. The chain is built from TRBV29-1 and TRBJ2-4; TCRdb's D gene call, TRBD1, goes unchecked for lack of DNA. This CDR3 has 12 amino acids. Germline V lookup: CDR1 SQVTM, CDR2 ANQGSEA.

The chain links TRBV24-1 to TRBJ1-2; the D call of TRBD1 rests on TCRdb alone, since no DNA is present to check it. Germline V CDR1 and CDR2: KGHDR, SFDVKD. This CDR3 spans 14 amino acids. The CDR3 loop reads CATSDTGQGIGYTF.

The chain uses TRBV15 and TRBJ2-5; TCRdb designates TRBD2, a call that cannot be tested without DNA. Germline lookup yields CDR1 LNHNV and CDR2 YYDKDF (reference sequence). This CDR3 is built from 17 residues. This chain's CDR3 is CATSRGEGLAGEETQYF.

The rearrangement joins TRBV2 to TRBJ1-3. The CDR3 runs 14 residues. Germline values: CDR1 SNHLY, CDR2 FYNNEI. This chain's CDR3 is CASSVGHSGNTIYF.

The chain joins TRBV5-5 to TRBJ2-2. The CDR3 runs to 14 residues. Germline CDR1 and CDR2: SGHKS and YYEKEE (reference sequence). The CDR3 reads CASSWDFDTGELFF.

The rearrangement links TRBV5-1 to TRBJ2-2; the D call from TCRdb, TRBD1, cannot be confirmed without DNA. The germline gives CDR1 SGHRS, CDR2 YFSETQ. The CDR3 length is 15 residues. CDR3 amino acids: CASSLQGANTGELFF. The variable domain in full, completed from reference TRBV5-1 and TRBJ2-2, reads KAGVTQTPRYLIKTRGQQVTLSCSPISGHRSVSWYQQTPGQGLQFLFEYFSETQRNKGNFPGRFSGRQFSNSRSEMNVSTLELGDSALYLCASSLQGANTGELFFGEGSRLTVL.

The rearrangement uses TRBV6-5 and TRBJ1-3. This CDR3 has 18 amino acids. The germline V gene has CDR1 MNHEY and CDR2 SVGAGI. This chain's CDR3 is CASRRASRRGSSGNTIYF.

CDR3 residues: CASISRGASGYTF. This sequence joins TRBV19 and TRBJ1-2; checking the TCRdb D call of TRBD1 is not possible without DNA. Germline-derived CDR1 and CDR2 are LNHDA and SQIVND (reference sequence). CDR3 length: 13 amino acids.

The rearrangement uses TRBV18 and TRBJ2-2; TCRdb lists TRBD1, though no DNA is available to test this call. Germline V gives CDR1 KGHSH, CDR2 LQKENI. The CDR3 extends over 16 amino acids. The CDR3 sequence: CASSPYPQGRTGELFF.

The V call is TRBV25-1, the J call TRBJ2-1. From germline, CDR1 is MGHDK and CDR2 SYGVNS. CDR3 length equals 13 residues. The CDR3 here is CASSEWAFDEQFF.

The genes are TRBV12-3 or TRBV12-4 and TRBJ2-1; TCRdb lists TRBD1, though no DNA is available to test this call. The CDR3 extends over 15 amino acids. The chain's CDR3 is CASSLGQWTFDEQFF.

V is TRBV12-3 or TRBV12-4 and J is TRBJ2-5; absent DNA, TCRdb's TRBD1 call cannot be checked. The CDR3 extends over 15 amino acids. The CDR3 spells CASSPATGRRETQYF.

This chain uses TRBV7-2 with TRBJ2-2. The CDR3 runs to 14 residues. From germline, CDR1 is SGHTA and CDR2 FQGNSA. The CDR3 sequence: CASSLTWDTGELFF.

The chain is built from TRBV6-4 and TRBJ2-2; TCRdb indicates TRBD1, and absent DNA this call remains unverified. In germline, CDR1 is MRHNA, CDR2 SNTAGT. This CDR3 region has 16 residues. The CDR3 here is CASSRTLSTNTGELFF.

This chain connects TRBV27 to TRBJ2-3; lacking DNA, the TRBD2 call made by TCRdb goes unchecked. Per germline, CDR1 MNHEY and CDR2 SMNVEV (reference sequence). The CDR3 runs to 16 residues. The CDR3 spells CASSFSGVGLTDTQYF.

This CDR3 is CASSLTDGTQYF. The rearrangement links TRBV12-3 or TRBV12-4 to TRBJ2-5; without DNA, the TCRdb call of TRBD1 cannot be checked. CDR3 size: 12 residues.

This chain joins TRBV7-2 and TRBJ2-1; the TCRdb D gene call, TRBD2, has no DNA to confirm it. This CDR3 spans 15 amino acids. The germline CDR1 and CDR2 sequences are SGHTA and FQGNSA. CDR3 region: CASSSSSGSIHEQFF.

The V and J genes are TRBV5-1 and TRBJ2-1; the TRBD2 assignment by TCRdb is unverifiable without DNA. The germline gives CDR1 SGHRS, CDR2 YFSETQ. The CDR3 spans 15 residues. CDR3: CASRPLAGDAYEQFF.